The clone carrying this TCR beta chain has a handful of counts. Antigen specificity is unknown. This specimen includes other DNA sequences encoding the same CDR3. The sample is drawn from a study of shared clonotypes between healthy human individuals. Study-level points and caveats: Estimated clonotype richness was generally higher in naive than memory subsets. Between several donors, naive CD4 clonotypes were shared at a level of approximately 5%. The researchers took only blood, and tissue repertoires probably look different.

The CDR3 loop spans 11 amino acids. CDR1 is KGHSH and CDR2 is LQKENI in the germline V gene. Trimming took 3 bases from V and 4 from J, leaving 2 bases between them. Only in-frame clones appear in the TCRdb table, and some are missing; sequencing was by immunoSEQ multiplex PCR. Seen here are about 2.4 million clones, approximately 92% observed once, and the top ten hold roughly 0.14%. Source material: naive CD4+ T cells sorted from blood. The subset: CD45RA+ positively selected. The chain has TRBV18 and TRBJ2-3; unclear D gene. This TCR was sampled from a man aged 18-30 years in good health. The CDR3 DNA is TGTGCCAGCTCACCTTCAGATACGCAGTATTTT. Translating gives CASSPSDTQYF.